This T cell receptor (beta chain) was documented in a study of T cells in Graves' hyperthyroidism and ophthalmopathy (dated by TCRdb to between 2018 and 2021). General notes on the study: Peripheral blood samples were taken at the time of initial diagnosis, prior to any treatment. The study also compared thyroid tissue and blood T-cell repertoires from five or six Graves' hyperthyroidism patients. Whether ophthalmopathy could be predicted prospectively was tested in an independent validation cohort made up of roughly 20 hyperthyroidism patients plus 17 patients who later progressed to ophthalmopathy. The 75 to 100 discovery patients were randomly split 7:3 into training and test sets. Following sampling, methimazole starting at 30 mg daily was given to hyperthyroidism patients, and high-dose intravenous methylprednisolone was given to ophthalmopathy patients. To identify distinguishing TCR V-J signatures, a discovery cohort of roughly 100 patients was used, comprising 40 to 45 with Graves' ophthalmopathy and around 57 with stable Graves' hyperthyroidism. TCR Vbeta CDR3 sequencing of 120 to 150 peripheral blood samples (approximately 44 ophthalmopathy, around 80 hyperthyroidism and some 17 progressor patients) is reported in the paper. Overall study results and their limits: Blood samples also contained most of the expanded thyroid clonotypes (frequency above 0.001), which suggests that blood repertoires may reflect thyroid immune responses. No statistical method was used to fix the sample size in advance, and group allocation was not hidden from the investigators. During validation, the model predicted progression to ophthalmopathy a median of roughly 7.1 months ahead of onset, with around 70% sensitivity and almost 75% specificity. A model built on a 13 V-J signature distinguished ophthalmopathy from stable hyperthyroidism, reaching around 88% sensitivity and 81.08% specificity in cross-validation and 80%/75% in testing.

This clonotype was found a few times. The clone's antigen remains unknown. Base-call qualities are not available, and no considerably larger clone is one nucleotide away. Stable Graves' hyperthyroidism was defined as no progression to ophthalmopathy during 18 months of follow-up. The hyperthyroidism patients were between 18 and 65 years old and newly diagnosed, with a disease duration of less than 2 months. Exclusion was applied to patients with uncontrolled infections, other autoimmune diseases, pregnancy or lactation. Diagnoses were established on the basis of clinical symptoms, serum thyroxine and TRAb, thyroid ultrasound, and orbital computed tomography. Ficoll-Paque density gradient centrifugation was used to isolate PBMCs from under 11 ml of fresh peripheral blood. Total RNA was extracted using Trizol reagent, and RNA quality was assessed on an Agilent 2100 Bioanalyzer. The germline V gene (reference sequence) provides CDR1 DFQATT and CDR2 SNEGSKA. Trimming costs V 0 bases and J 0 bases, and their ends lie 6 bases apart. The CDR3 starts with the cysteine, ends with the phenylalanine, and has 14 residues. Kept here is only the CDR3 DNA, which spans 42 bases and is read in frame from base 1.

The TCR beta CDR3 regions were amplified from the RNA transcripts. The first round of RT-PCR for the TCR CDR3 was performed with the HTBI primer set and the Qiagen OneStep RT-PCR kit. Libraries were constructed in a second round of multiplex PCR, after which size selection and purification were carried out. Libraries were sequenced paired-end with 100 bp reads on an Illumina HiSeq2000. Processing in the source paper ran as follows. SOAPnuke was used to process the raw data, throwing out any read that contained adapters or uncalled bases, had a mean Phred below 15, or lacked an exact constant-primer or identifier match. COPE v1.2.5 was used to merge the high-quality paired reads, and each unique nucleotide sequence was defined as a clonotype. MiTCR v1.1 was used to align the clonotypes against IMGT TRBV, TRBD and TRBJ reference segments. Only V-J combinations with frequency above 0.0001, covering approximately 99% of repertoires, were analysed. A TCS score was defined as the ratio of F50 (clonal expansion) to E x V (chaos), with BLOSUM62-based TCRdist applied between CDR3 peptides within each V-J. Welch's t-statistics and random forest reduced roughly 540 V-J features to under 15, which were used in a naive Bayes classifier (R e1071). TCRdb handled the public reads itself, with Q25 trimming in fastp and clone calling in MiXCR, and kept productive beta chains. CDR3 protein sequences are deduplicated, and each keeps its most common genes and DNA. What appears here as the V and J calls and clone size reflects TCRdb's work, not the paper's. In this sample the table shows hundreds of thousands of distinct CDR3 sequences, 11% to 15% of which occur a single time. The ten biggest clones cover roughly a tenth of the sample.

The chain was built from TRBV20-1 and TRBJ1-3; a confident D gene designation cannot be given. The sequencing sample was made of blood. This receptor was obtained from a woman aged 18 to 35 with Graves' hyperthyroidism. The CDR3 loop reads CSAREAHSGNTIYF. The nucleotide sequence reads as follows: TGCAGTGCTAGAGAGGCGCACTCTGGAAACACCATATATTTT.